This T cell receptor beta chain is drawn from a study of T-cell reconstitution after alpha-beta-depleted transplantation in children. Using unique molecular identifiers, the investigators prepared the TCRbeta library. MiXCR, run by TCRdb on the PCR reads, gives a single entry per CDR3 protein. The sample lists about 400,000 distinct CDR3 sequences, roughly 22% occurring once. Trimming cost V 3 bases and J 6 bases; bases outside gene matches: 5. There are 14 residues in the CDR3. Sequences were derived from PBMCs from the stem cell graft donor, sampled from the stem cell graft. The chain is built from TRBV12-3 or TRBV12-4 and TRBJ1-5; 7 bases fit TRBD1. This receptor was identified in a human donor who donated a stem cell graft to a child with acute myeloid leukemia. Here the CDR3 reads CASSLGQSVQPQHF. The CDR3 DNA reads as TGTGCCAGCAGTTTGGGACAGAGCGTTCAGCCCCAGCATTTT.